This TCR beta chain was sequenced for a study of blood T cell repertoires in COVID-19. Whole-study context: Collection of acute and convalescent COVID-19 samples took place in the United States, Italy and Spain. PBMCs, B-cell-depleted T cells, or T cells provided the cDNA or gDNA that made up the material.

Original methodology: Nucleated cell counts were estimated from reference gene primer amplification. Measured with immunoSEQ multiplex PCR; TCRdb has only the in-frame clones, and not every one. V, J and clone size are taken as reported in that table, and D and trimming were inferred from the DNA itself. The sample lists some 130,000 clones, roughly 90% occurring once. Germline V gene data show CDR1 as SGHTA and CDR2 as FQGNSA. Trimming took off 5 bases at V and 9 bases at J, with 13 bases between the two ends. CDR3 length equals 12 residues. The sample taken for sequencing was peripheral blood. The rearrangement uses TRBV7-2 and TRBJ2-5; D call uncertain. This TCR came from a man in his 70s with active COVID-19. CDR3 region: CASSHPRVAQYF. The CDR3, as DNA: TGTGCCAGCAGCCACCCCCGGGTGGCCCAGTACTTC.